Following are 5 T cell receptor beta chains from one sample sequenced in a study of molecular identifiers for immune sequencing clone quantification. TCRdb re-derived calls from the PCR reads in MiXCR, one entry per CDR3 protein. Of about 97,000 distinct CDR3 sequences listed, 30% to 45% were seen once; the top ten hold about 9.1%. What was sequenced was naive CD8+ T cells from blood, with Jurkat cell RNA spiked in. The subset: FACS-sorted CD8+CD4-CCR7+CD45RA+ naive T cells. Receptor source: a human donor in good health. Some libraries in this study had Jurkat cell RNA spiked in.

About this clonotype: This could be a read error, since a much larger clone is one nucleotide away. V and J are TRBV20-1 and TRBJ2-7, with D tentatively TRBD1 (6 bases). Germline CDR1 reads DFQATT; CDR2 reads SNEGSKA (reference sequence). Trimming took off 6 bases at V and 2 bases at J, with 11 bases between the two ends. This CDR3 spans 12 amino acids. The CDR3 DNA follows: TGCAGTGCAACGGACAGCCCCTACGAGCAGTACTTC. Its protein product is CSATDSPYEQYF.

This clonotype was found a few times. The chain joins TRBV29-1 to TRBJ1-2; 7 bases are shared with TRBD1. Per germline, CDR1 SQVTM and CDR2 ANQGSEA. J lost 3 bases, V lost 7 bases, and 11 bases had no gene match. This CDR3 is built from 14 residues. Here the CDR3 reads CSATSPQGDYGYTF. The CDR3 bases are TGCAGCGCCACTTCCCCCCAGGGGGACTATGGCTACACCTTC.

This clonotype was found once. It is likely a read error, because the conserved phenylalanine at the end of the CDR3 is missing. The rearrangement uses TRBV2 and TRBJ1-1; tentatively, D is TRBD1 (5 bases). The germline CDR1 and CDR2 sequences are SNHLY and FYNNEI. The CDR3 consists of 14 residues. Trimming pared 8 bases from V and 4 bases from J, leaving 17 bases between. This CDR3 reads CASFQGSLSTEAFY. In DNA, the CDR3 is TGTGCCAGCTTCCAGGGTAGCCTAAGCACTGAAGCTTTCTAT.

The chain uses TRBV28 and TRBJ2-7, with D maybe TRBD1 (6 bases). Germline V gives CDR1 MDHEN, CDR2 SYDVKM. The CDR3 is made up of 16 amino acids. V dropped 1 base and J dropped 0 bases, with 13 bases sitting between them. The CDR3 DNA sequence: TGTGCCAGCAGTTTATCCCTGGCCAGGGGCTCCTACGAGCAGTACTTC. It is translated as CASSLSLARGSYEQYF.

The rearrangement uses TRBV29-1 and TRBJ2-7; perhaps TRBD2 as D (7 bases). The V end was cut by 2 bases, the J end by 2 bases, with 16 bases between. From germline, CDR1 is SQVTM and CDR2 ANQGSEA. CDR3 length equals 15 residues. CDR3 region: CSVELGAGETYEQYF. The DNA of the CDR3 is TGCAGCGTTGAATTGGGGGCGGGGGAAACCTACGAGCAGTACTTC.